Below, 8 T cell receptor beta chains from the same sample are listed, as sequenced in a study of CD8+ T cells in alopecia areata. Once RNA had been extracted, it was reverse transcribed into cDNA to act as the sequencing template. This table comes from immunoSEQ multiplex PCR, and its TCRdb copy is limited to in-frame clones, with some not included. The table has some 190,000 clones, 60% seen once; the top ten hold under 1.2%. As for treatment: oral pan-JAK inhibitor, 5-10 mg twice daily. Sequenced here: CD4+ T cells sorted from blood, sampled at week 24, from a patient treated with tofacitinib. These receptors all come from a human donor with alopecia areata.

The chain carries TRBV30 and TRBJ1-6, with D perhaps matching TRBD1 (6 bases). The germline CDR1 and CDR2 sequences are GTSNPN and SVGIG (reference sequence). This CDR3 spans 16 amino acids. Trimming pared 0 bases from V and 4 bases from J, leaving 13 bases between. The CDR3 sequence is CAWSVSYRDYNSPLHF. The CDR3 coding sequence is TGTGCCTGGAGTGTATCATACAGGGATTATAATTCACCCCTCCACTTT.

The chain combines TRBV29-1 with TRBJ1-6; 8 bases match TRBD1. With V trimmed by 4 bases and J by 7 bases, 3 bases remained unmatched. Germline-derived CDR1 and CDR2 are SQVTM and ANQGSEA. The CDR3 is made up of 13 amino acids. The CDR3 reads CSVGQGHNSPLHF. The DNA for the CDR3 is TGCAGCGTTGGACAGGGGCACAATTCACCCCTCCACTTT.

A word on this clone: Relative to the germline gene, one junction end is altered; a read error may explain this. The chain combines TRBV30 with TRBJ1-6, with 8 bases matching TRBD1. The CDR3 spans 15 residues. Germline-derived CDR1 and CDR2 are GTSNPN and SVGIG (reference sequence). CDR3 sequence: CAWNLQGARVSPFHF. The CDR3 coding sequence is TGTGCCTGGAACCTCCAGGGGGCCAGGGTTTCACCCTTCCACTTT.

The chain joins TRBV7-3 to TRBJ2-4, with a weak D call TRBD2 (6 bases). CDR1 and CDR2 (germline): SGHTA, FQGTGA. The CDR3 consists of 13 residues. The V and J ends lost 2 bases and 8 bases respectively, with 10 bases between them. CDR3 DNA: TGTGCCAGCAGCTTAGGAGGGCTCGACATTCAGTACTTC. Protein: CASSLGGLDIQYF.

This clone was seen a few times. V is TRBV7-2 and J is TRBJ2-7; TRBD2 matches 14 bases. Unmatched junction bases numbered 2, after V lost 6 bases and J lost 1 base. The CDR3 extends over 15 amino acids. Germline V gene sequence: CDR1 SGHTA, CDR2 FQGNSA. The CDR3 DNA follows: TGTGCCAGCAGTCGGACTAGCGGGGGGTCCTACGAGCAGTACTTC. Its translation: CASSRTSGGSYEQYF. The variable domain in full, completed from reference TRBV7-2 and TRBJ2-7, reads GAGVSQSPSNKVTEKGKDVELRCDPISGHTALYWYRQSLGQGLEFLIYFQGNSAPDKSGLPSDRFSAERTGGSVSTLTIQRTQQEDSAVYLCASSRTSGGSYEQYFGPGTRLTVT.

This clone is a singleton in its sample. The chain is built from TRBV30 and TRBJ2-2; unclear D gene. V dropped 4 bases and J dropped 1 base, with 10 bases sitting between them. Looked up from germline, CDR1 is GTSNPN and CDR2 is SVGIG (reference sequence). The CDR3 is 14 residues long. DNA of the CDR3: TGTGCCTGGACGCGAACACGGAACACCGGGGAGCTGTTTTTT. Translation: CAWTRTRNTGELFF.

The genes are TRBV29-1 and TRBJ1-2, with TRBD1 matching 7 bases. The germline V gene has CDR1 SQVTM and CDR2 ANQGSEA. V lost 7 bases to trimming and J lost 1 base; unmatched junction nucleotides: 3. The CDR3 is 12 amino acids. The DNA of the CDR3 is TGCAGCGGTGCAGGGGGTAACTATGGCTACACCTTC. This encodes CSGAGGNYGYTF.

This clone was observed a few times. Other nucleotide sequences from this sample produce the same CDR3. This sequence joins TRBV29-1 and TRBJ2-7, with a weak D call TRBD2 (5 bases). The germline V gene encodes CDR1 SQVTM and CDR2 ANQGSEA. This CDR3 spans 11 amino acids. Trimming removed 3 bases at V and 4 bases at J, with 7 bases between. Here the CDR3 DNA reads TGCAGCGTTGATCGGGGTTACGAGCAGTACTTC. Its protein product is CSVDRGYEQYF.